This record covers a single TCR beta chain. The CDR3 is 16 residues long. The germline CDR1 and CDR2 sequences are SGHDN and FVKESK. V lost 0 bases and J 0 bases, leaving 9 bases between the germline ends. The data derive from a study of control samples from healthy donors and cancer patients. The assay was immunoSEQ multiplex PCR, and TCRdb's table has in-frame clones only and misses some. This sample has about 110,000 clones, with 83% found just once. The rearrangement uses TRBV14 and TRBJ2-1; D gene ambiguous. Material: blood. The receptor's source is a woman between 45 and 60 years old in good health. The CDR3 loop reads CASSQDEADSYNEQFF. CDR3 DNA: TGTGCCAGCAGCCAAGATGAAGCCGACTCCTACAATGAGCAGTTCTTC.